This T cell receptor (beta chain) was documented in a study of blood T cells in healthy people across ages. Trimming at V came to 3 bases and at J to 5 bases, leaving 6 bases not matched to a gene. This CDR3 is 13 amino acids long. Germline assignment: CDR1 DFQATT and CDR2 SNEGSKA (reference sequence). About this clonotype: The antigen remains undetermined.

Whole-study findings and limits: Unsorted PBMC material precluded a definitive naive versus antigen-experienced comparison.

The individuals who served as donors were healthy Caucasians living in Russia, aged roughly 6 to 100. For the second PCR, which ran for 7 to 11 cycles, a sample-barcoded 5' primer and a J-beta primer mix were used. Each CDR3 protein is one row after TCRdb ran MiXCR on the 5' RACE reads. The sample holds roughly 800,000 distinct CDR3 sequences, roughly 60% seen once. The source material was blood. This chain joins TRBV20-1 and TRBJ1-1; 7 bases map to TRBD1. This TCR came from a man younger than 40 in good health. The CDR3 DNA reads TGCAGTGCTAGTAAGGCCAGGGGGACTGAAGCTTTCTTT. It yields the protein CSASKARGTEAFF.